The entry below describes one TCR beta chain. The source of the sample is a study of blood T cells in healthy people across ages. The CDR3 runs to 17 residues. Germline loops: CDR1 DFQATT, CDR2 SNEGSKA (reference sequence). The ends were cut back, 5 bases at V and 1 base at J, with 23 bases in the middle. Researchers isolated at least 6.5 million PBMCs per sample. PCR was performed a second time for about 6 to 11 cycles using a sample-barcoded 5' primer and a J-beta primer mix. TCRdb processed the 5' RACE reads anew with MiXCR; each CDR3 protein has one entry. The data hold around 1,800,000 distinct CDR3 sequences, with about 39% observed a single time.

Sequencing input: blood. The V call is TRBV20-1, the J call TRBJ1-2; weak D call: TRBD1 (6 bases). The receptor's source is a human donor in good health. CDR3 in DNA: TGCAGTGCTTGTTTTATACTGACAGGAAAAGTTAACTATGGCTACACCTTC. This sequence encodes CSACFILTGKVNYGYTF.